Presented here are 20 T cell receptor beta chains from one specimen sequenced in a study of CD8 T cells in Susac syndrome. Reverse transcription of 0.5 to 1 ug RNA was performed with random hexamers. Using its own MiXCR run on the immunoSEQ multiplex PCR reads, TCRdb lists one record per CDR3 protein. Among under 200,000 distinct CDR3 sequences listed, approximately 93% were seen once. The sample taken for sequencing was CD4+ T cells from PBMCs. These receptor sequences come from a human donor in good health.

The V gene is TRBV4-2, the J gene TRBJ2-6; 11 bases line up with TRBD1. This CDR3 spans 18 amino acids. With 8 bases clipped from V and 2 bases from J, the junction kept 11 bases outside the gene matches. Germline V CDR1 and CDR2: LGHNA, YNFKEQ. CDR3 in DNA: TGTGCCAGCCGCGGACAGGGGGCTTCGGGTGCTGGGGCCAACGTCCTGACTTTC. Its translation is CASRGQGASGAGANVLTF.

This chain's CDR3 is CSAGQGTPGELFF. The CDR3 DNA reads TGCAGCGCAGGACAGGGGACTCCCGGGGAGCTGTTTTTT. J is TRBJ2-2 and V is TRBV29-1; 9 positions match TRBD1. Trimming cost V 7 bases and J 6 bases; bases outside gene matches: 6. The CDR3 is 13 amino acids. Germline lookup yields CDR1 SQVTM and CDR2 ANQGSEA.

The chain recombines TRBV12-3 or TRBV12-4 with TRBJ1-2, with D tentatively TRBD1 (5 bases). Trimming shortened V by 4 bases and J by 7 bases, and 13 bases separated the two germline ends. The CDR3 is 13 amino acids. The CDR3 protein is CASSSQGTGGYTF. In DNA form, the CDR3 reads TGTGCCAGCAGTTCTCAGGGTACGGGTGGCTACACCTTC.

J is TRBJ2-5 and V is TRBV25-1; D is perhaps TRBD1 (7 bases). Germline V gene data show CDR1 as MGHDK and CDR2 as SYGVNS. CDR3 length equals 15 residues. V lost 4 bases and J 5 bases, leaving 17 bases between the germline ends. CDR3 in amino acids: CASSARGGGEETQYF. CDR3 sequence (DNA): TGTGCCAGCAGTGCCCGAGGAGGGGGCGAGGAGACCCAGTACTTC.

This chain links TRBV30 with TRBJ2-5; 8 bases map to TRBD1. This CDR3 has 16 residues. V trimming: 3 bases; J trimming: 5 bases; junction bases outside the gene matches: 14. The germline gives CDR1 GTSNPN, CDR2 SVGIG (reference sequence). The CDR3 reads CAWSTGQGGPGETQYF. Here the CDR3 DNA reads TGTGCCTGGAGCACAGGACAGGGAGGCCCCGGGGAGACCCAGTACTTC.

This rearrangement joins TRBV7-3 to TRBJ1-6, with D uncertain. The CDR3 is 14 residues long. Germline V lookup: CDR1 SGHTA, CDR2 FQGTGA. V dropped 1 base and J dropped 10 bases, with 11 bases sitting between them. The CDR3 DNA follows: TGTGCCAGCAGCTTAATGAGGTTCGGATCACCCCTCCACTTT. Translation gives CASSLMRFGSPLHF.

DNA of the CDR3: TGCGCCAGCAGCATTCGGGGACAGGGGAAGGTTGAAGCTTTCTTT. Translated, it gives CASSIRGQGKVEAFF. The chain is built from TRBV5-1 and TRBJ1-1; TRBD1 agrees at 10 bases. Trimming at V came to 4 bases and at J to 7 bases, leaving 10 bases not matched to a gene. Per germline, CDR1 SGHRS and CDR2 YFSETQ. CDR3 length: 15 residues.

V and J are TRBV28 and TRBJ1-6; 8 nucleotides align to TRBD1. CDR1 is MDHEN, CDR2 SYDVKM, per germline. The CDR3 is 16 amino acids. J was trimmed by 2 bases and V by 6 bases; bases with no gene match: 6. The CDR3 nucleotides are TGTGCCAGCAGACTCCAGGGGGCCCCCTATAATTCACCCCTCCACTTT. This encodes CASRLQGAPYNSPLHF.

This chain joins TRBV29-1 and TRBJ1-2; D possibly corresponds to TRBD1 (5 bases). This CDR3 has 12 amino acids. Germline CDR1 and CDR2: SQVTM and ANQGSEA. V shed 7 bases and J shed 5 bases, with 14 bases lying between them. The CDR3 coding sequence is TGCAGCGCTGGGCCAAGGGGTTATGGCTACACCTTC. Protein: CSAGPRGYGYTF.

The rearrangement joins TRBV20-1 to TRBJ1-1; D possibly corresponds to TRBD1 (5 bases). The CDR3 totals 13 residues. CDR1 and CDR2 (germline): DFQATT, SNEGSKA (reference sequence). V gave up 3 bases and J gave up 1 base, with 9 bases separating them. This CDR3 reads CSASGGGNTEAFF. Here the CDR3 DNA reads TGCAGTGCTAGTGGCGGGGGGAACACTGAAGCTTTCTTT.

Only a few counts were recorded for this clonotype. The J gene is TRBJ1-2, the V gene TRBV6-5; D perhaps matches TRBD1 (5 bases). CDR1 and CDR2 (germline): MNHEY, SVGAGI. There are 13 residues in the CDR3. V was trimmed by 5 bases and J by 5 bases, leaving 12 bases between them. CDR3 loop: CASSAQGGYGYTF. The CDR3 DNA is TGTGCCAGCAGTGCCCAGGGCGGGTATGGCTACACCTTC.

This clonotype appeared a single time. V usage is TRBV6-5 and J usage is TRBJ1-5; the D is unclear. CDR1 is MNHEY and CDR2 is SVGAGI in the germline V gene. V was pared by 6 bases and J by 1 base, with 13 bases between. The CDR3 consists of 15 residues. This chain's CDR3 is CASSPVGRSNQPQHF. In DNA form, the CDR3 reads TGTGCCAGCAGCCCCGTTGGGAGAAGCAATCAGCCCCAGCATTTT.

This chain links TRBV5-1 with TRBJ2-3; 7 bases map to TRBD1. Trimming took 5 bases from V and 0 from J; bases not matched to a gene: 15. The length of the CDR3 is 18 residues. Germline-derived CDR1 and CDR2 are SGHRS and YFSETQ. This chain's CDR3 is CASSPRQGEIHSTDTQYF. DNA of the CDR3: TGCGCCAGCAGTCCTAGACAGGGCGAAATACATAGCACAGATACGCAGTATTTT.

The rearrangement links TRBV19 to TRBJ2-4, with a weak D call TRBD1 (5 bases). This CDR3 comprises 13 residues. Germline V lookup: CDR1 LNHDA, CDR2 SQIVND (reference sequence). Trimming removed 5 bases from V and 6 bases from J, with 11 bases in between. CDR3 nucleotide sequence: TGTGCCAGTAGTGGGGCGGTCGCAAACATTCAGTACTTC. Residues: CASSGAVANIQYF.

The rearrangement uses TRBV11-2 and TRBJ1-2; maybe TRBD1 (6 bases). Between the trimmed V and J ends, which lost 6 bases and 4 bases, there was a span of 9 bases. The CDR3 is 12 residues long. Germline V lookup: CDR1 SGHAT, CDR2 FQNNGV. The CDR3 DNA reads TGTGCCAGCAGTCAGGGGTTCTATGGCTACACCTTC. Translation: CASSQGFYGYTF.

V and J are TRBV7-3 and TRBJ2-3; 12 positions agree with TRBD2. From germline, CDR1 is SGHTA and CDR2 FQGTGA. This CDR3 is 18 amino acids long. V was pared by 5 bases and J by 0 bases, with 9 bases of the junction left unmatched. CDR3 nucleotide sequence: TGTGCCAGCAGCCCCCGACTAGCGGGGGCGCCAAGCACAGATACGCAGTATTTT. Its protein product is CASSPRLAGAPSTDTQYF.

Comment on this clonotype: At one boundary the junction diverges from the germline segment, which might be a read error. This chain links TRBV5-6 with TRBJ1-2; D is possibly TRBD1 (6 bases). CDR1 and CDR2 from the germline V gene are SGHDT and YYEEEE. This CDR3 comprises 10 residues. The CDR3 sequence is CASGLGAYTF. The CDR3 coding sequence is TGTGCCAGCGGCTTGGGGGCCTACACCTTC.

The chain joins TRBV5-6 to TRBJ2-5; no firm D call. The CDR3 runs 16 residues. Germline V lookup: CDR1 SGHDT, CDR2 YYEEEE. V lost 0 bases, J lost 0 bases, and 12 bases lay in between. Here the CDR3 reads CASSLDLLGNQETQYF. The CDR3 DNA sequence: TGTGCCAGCAGCTTGGATTTACTGGGAAACCAAGAGACCCAGTACTTC.

The chain employs TRBV28 and TRBJ1-3; no reliable D call. The V end was cut by 6 bases, the J end by 2 bases, with 5 bases between. The CDR3 totals 12 residues. The germline CDR1 and CDR2 sequences are MDHEN and SYDVKM. Here the CDR3 reads CASRPAGNTIYF. The CDR3 nucleotides read TGTGCCAGCAGACCAGCTGGAAACACCATATATTTT.

The genes are TRBV12-3 or TRBV12-4 and TRBJ2-3, with a weak D call TRBD2 (5 bases). Trimming cost V 7 bases and J 7 bases, with 18 bases left between them. This CDR3 is built from 14 residues. CDR3 amino acids: CASTIGGSVNTQYF. The CDR3 DNA reads as TGTGCCAGCACTATCGGCGGGTCCGTAAATACGCAGTATTTT.